This TCR beta chain was recovered during a study of blood T cell repertoires in COVID-19. Per the germline V gene, CDR1 is MNHEY and CDR2 is SVGEGT. V was clipped by 2 bases and J by 7 bases, with 17 bases between them. The CDR3 has 16 residues. Assay used: immunoSEQ multiplex PCR; TCRdb lists only in-frame clones, some missing. The sample includes over 200,000 clones, about 91% of them seen just once. This TCR came from a man aged 25-45 years with acute or convalescent COVID-19. The sequenced sample consisted of peripheral blood. This chain connects TRBV6-2 or TRBV6-3 to TRBJ2-2; D is undetermined. The CDR3, as DNA: TGTGCCAGCAGTTACGATTTTAGATCGGAGTTCGGGGAGCTGTTTTTT. Its protein product is CASSYDFRSEFGELFF.